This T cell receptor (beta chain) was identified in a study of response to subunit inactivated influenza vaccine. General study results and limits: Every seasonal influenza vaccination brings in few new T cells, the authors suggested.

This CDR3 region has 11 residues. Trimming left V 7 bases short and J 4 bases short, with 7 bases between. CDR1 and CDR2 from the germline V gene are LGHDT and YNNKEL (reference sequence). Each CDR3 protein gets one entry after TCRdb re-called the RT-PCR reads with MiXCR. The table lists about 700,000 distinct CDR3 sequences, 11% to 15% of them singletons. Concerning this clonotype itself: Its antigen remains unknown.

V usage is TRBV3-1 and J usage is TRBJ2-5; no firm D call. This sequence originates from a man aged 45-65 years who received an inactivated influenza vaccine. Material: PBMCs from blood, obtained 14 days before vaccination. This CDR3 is CASKGVETQYF. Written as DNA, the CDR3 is TGTGCCAGCAAGGGTGTAGAGACCCAGTACTTC.